This T cell receptor beta chain was recovered during a study of shared clonotypes between healthy human individuals. Clones were sequenced by immunoSEQ multiplex PCR, and TCRdb holds only the in-frame ones, with some missing. This sample has around 1,000,000 clones, with roughly 80% found just once. V lost 0 bases, J lost 6 bases, and 9 bases lay in between. Germline V CDR1 and CDR2: SGHRS, YFSETQ. This CDR3 is 13 amino acids long. The sequenced sample consisted of memory CD4+ T cells from PBMCs. The subset here: CD45RA-negative fraction. The TCR sequence derives from a man aged 18 to 29 in good health. Some clones in this sample may be carry-over from other donors' samples. This chain links TRBV5-1 with TRBJ1-1; D is perhaps TRBD1 (5 bases). The CDR3 sequence: CASSLDVGPEAFF. The CDR3 region has the DNA TGCGCCAGCAGCTTGGACGTGGGGCCTGAAGCTTTCTTT. The variable domain in full, completed from reference TRBV5-1 and TRBJ1-1, reads KAGVTQTPRYLIKTRGQQVTLSCSPISGHRSVSWYQQTPGQGLQFLFEYFSETQRNKGNFPGRFSGRQFSNSRSEMNVSTLELGDSALYLCASSLDVGPEAFFGQGTRLTVV.